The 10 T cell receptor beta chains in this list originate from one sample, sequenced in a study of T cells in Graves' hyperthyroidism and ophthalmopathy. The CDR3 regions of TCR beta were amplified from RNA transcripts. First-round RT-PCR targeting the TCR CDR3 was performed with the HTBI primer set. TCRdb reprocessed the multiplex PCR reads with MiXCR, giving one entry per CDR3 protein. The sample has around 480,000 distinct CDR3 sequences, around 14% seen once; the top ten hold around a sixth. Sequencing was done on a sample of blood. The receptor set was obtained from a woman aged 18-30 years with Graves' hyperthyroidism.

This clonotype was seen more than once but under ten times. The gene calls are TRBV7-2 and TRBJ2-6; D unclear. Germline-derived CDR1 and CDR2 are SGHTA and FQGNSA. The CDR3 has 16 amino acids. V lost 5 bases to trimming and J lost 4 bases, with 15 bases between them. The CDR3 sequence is CASSPTVGSGANVLTF. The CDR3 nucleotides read TGTGCCAGCAGCCCCACGGTGGGGTCGGGGGCCAACGTCCTGACTTTC.

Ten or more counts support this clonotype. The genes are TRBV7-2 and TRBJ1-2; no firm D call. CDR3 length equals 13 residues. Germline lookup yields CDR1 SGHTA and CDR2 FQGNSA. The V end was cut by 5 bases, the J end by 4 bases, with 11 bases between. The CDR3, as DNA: TGTGCCAGCAGCCAAATTCGAGTCTATGGCTACACCTTC. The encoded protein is CASSQIRVYGYTF.

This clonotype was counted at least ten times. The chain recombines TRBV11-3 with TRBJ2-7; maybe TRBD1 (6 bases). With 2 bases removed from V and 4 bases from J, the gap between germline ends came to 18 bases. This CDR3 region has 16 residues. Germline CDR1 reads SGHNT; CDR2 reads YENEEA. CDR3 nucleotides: TGTGCCAGCAGCTTAAGGGGGAGAAGGGCTAAGTACGAGCAGTACTTC. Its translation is CASSLRGRRAKYEQYF.

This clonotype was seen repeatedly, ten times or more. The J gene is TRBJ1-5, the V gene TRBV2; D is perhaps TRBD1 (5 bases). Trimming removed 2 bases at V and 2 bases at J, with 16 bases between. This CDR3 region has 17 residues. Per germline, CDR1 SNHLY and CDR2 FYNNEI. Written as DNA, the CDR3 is TGTGCCAGCAGTGAATTTTGGGGGAGGAACGGCAATCAGCCCCAGCATTTT. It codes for CASSEFWGRNGNQPQHF.

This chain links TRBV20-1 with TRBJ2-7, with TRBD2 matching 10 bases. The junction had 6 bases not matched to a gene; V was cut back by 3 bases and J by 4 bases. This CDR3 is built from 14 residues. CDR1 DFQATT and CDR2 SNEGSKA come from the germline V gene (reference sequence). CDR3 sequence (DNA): TGCAGTGCTAGGCCCCTAGCGGGAGTTTACGAGCAGTACTTC. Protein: CSARPLAGVYEQYF.

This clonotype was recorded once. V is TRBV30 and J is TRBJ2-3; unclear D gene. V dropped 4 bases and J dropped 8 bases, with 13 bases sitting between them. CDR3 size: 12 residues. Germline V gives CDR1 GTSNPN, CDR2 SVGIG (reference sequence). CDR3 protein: CAWTPLPPTQYF. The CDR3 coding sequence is TGTGCCTGGACCCCGCTCCCCCCTACGCAGTATTTT.

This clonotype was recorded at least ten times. DNA for the CDR3: TGTGCCAGCAGGCGCCGACAGCCCCAAGAGACCCAGTACTTC. Its translation: CASRRRQPQETQYF. The chain is built from TRBV2 and TRBJ2-5, with D perhaps TRBD1 (5 bases). The V gene lost 6 bases and the J gene lost 1 base, with 12 bases spanning the gap. CDR1 is SNHLY, CDR2 FYNNEI, per germline. The CDR3 extends over 14 amino acids.

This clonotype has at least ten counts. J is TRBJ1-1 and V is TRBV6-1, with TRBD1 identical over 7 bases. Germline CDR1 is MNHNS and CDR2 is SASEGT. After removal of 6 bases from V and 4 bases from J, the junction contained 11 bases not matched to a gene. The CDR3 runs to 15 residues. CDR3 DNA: TGTGCCAGCAGACCCGCATTGGCAGGGGGCACTGAAGCTTTCTTT. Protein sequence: CASRPALAGGTEAFF.

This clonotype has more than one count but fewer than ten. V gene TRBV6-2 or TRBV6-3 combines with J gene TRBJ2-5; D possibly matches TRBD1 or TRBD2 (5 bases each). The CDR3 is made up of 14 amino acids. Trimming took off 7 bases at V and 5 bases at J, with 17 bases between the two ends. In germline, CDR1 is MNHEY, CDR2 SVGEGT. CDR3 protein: CASTRFGGWETQYF. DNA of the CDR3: TGTGCCAGCACCCGATTTGGGGGTTGGGAGACCCAGTACTTC.

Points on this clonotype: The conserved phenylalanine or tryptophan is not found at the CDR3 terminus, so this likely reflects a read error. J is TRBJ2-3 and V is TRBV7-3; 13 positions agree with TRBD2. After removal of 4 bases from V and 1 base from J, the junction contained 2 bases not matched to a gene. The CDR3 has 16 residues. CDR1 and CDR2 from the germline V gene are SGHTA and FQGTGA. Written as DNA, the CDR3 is TGTGCCAGCAGCTCCGGACTAGCGGGAGGCACAGATACGCAGTATGTT. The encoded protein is CASSSGLAGGTDTQYV.